The 10 T cell receptor beta chains given below trace back to one sample, sequenced in a study of T cells expressing NK-cell markers. Using the 5' RACE reads, TCRdb records one entry per CDR3 protein without DNA. The repertoire table contains fewer than 400,000 distinct CDR3 sequences. Sequencing input: blood T cells: a sorted CD56 or NKG2C T cell subset, CD4+ or CD8+ T cells, or bulk PBMC T cells (not recorded which). The source is a woman aged 45-60 years in good health.

The CDR3 loop is CASINGQTQYF. V usage is TRBV6-5 and J usage is TRBJ2-5. The CDR3 consists of 11 residues. Germline V gene lookup returns CDR1 MNHEY and CDR2 SVGAGI.

V usage is TRBV6-2 or TRBV6-3 and J usage is TRBJ1-1; the TCRdb D gene call, TRBD1, has no DNA to confirm it. In germline, CDR1 is MNHEY, CDR2 SVGEGT. This CDR3 contains 15 residues. Here the CDR3 reads CASSYRTGRRGEAFF.

CDR3 region: CASSTGRAGANVLTF. The chain links TRBV7-7 to TRBJ2-6; TCRdb calls TRBD2, which cannot be checked without DNA. Germline values: CDR1 SSHAT, CDR2 FNYEAQ (reference sequence). This CDR3 has 15 residues.

The chain is built from TRBV10-3 and TRBJ2-1; without DNA, the TCRdb call of TRBD1 cannot be checked. The germline gives CDR1 ENHRY, CDR2 SYGVKD. The CDR3 is 17 amino acids. The CDR3 region is CAISREPGTGKDNEQFF.

The chain joins TRBV5-1 to TRBJ1-2. The CDR3 runs 14 residues. The V gene's germline CDR1 is SGHRS and CDR2 YFSETQ. The CDR3 loop reads CASREAYRNYGYTF. Supplemented by reference TRBV5-1 and TRBJ1-2, the full variable domain reads KAGVTQTPRYLIKTRGQQVTLSCSPISGHRSVSWYQQTPGQGLQFLFEYFSETQRNKGNFPGRFSGRQFSNSRSEMNVSTLELGDSALYLCASREAYRNYGYTFGSGTRLTVV.

V and J are TRBV5-1 and TRBJ2-1; the D gene TCRdb calls, TRBD1, cannot be checked with no DNA. This CDR3 contains 16 residues. Germline CDR1 is SGHRS and CDR2 is YFSETQ. The chain's CDR3 is CASRGGQVGAYNEQFF. Complete variable domain (other parts from reference TRBV5-1 and TRBJ2-1): KAGVTQTPRYLIKTRGQQVTLSCSPISGHRSVSWYQQTPGQGLQFLFEYFSETQRNKGNFPGRFSGRQFSNSRSEMNVSTLELGDSALYLCASRGGQVGAYNEQFFGPGTRLTVL.

The chain carries TRBV7-8 and TRBJ1-5. Germline assignment: CDR1 SGHVS and CDR2 FQNEAQ. This CDR3 has 16 amino acids. CDR3 protein: CASSHAGGKSNQPQHF.

The chain recombines TRBV28 with TRBJ2-7; TCRdb reports TRBD2, a call that lacks DNA to check it against. Looked up from germline, CDR1 is MDHEN and CDR2 is SYDVKM. This CDR3 spans 15 amino acids. This chain's CDR3 is CASSFRGRAAYEQYF.

The genes are TRBV24-1 and TRBJ2-2; the D call from TCRdb, TRBD1, cannot be confirmed without DNA. This CDR3 comprises 14 residues. The germline gives CDR1 KGHDR, CDR2 SFDVKD. This CDR3 is CATSDAGGTGELFF.

This chain joins TRBV7-9 and TRBJ2-3; TCRdb lists TRBD2, though no DNA is available to test this call. This CDR3 is built from 13 residues. Germline V CDR1 and CDR2: SEHNR, FQNEAQ (reference sequence). CDR3 region: CASRPSSGRAEYF.